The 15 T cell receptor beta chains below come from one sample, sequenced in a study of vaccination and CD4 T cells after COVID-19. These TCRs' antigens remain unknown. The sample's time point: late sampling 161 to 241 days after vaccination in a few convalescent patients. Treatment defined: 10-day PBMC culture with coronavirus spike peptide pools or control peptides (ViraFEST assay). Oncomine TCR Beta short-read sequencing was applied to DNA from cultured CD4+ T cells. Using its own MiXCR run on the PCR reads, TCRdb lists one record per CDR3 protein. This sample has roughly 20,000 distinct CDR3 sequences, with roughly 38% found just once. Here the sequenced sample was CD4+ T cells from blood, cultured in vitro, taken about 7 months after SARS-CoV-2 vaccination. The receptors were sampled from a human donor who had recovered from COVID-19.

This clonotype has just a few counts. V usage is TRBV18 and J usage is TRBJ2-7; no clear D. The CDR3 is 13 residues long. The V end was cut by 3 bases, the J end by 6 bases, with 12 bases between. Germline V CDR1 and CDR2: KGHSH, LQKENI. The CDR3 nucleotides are TGTGCCAGCTCACCCCCGTCAGCTCGCGAGCAGTACTTC. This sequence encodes CASSPPSAREQYF. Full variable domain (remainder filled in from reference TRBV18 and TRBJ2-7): NAGVMQNPRHLVRRRGQEARLRCSPMKGHSHVYWYRQLPEEGLKFMVYLQKENIIDESGMPKERFSAEFPKEGPSILRIQQVVRGDSAAYFCASSPPSAREQYFGPGTRLTVT.

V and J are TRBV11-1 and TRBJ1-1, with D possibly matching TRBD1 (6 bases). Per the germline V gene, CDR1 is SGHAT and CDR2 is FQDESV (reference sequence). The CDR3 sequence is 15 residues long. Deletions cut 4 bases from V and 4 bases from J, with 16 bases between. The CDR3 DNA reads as TGTGCCAGCAGCTCCGGCACGTTCAGGGGCACTGAAGCTTTCTTT. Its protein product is CASSSGTFRGTEAFF.

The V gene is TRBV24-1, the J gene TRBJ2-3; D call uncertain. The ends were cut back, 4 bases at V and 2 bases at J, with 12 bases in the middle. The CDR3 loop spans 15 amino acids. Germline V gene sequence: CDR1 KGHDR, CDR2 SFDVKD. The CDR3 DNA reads TGTGCCACCAGTGAGGTCGGCAGAGACACAGATACGCAGTATTTT. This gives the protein CATSEVGRDTDTQYF.

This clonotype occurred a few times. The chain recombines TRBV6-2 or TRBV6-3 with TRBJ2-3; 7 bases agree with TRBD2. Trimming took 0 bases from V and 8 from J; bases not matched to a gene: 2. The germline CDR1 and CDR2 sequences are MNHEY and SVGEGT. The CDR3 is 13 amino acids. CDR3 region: CASSYSTSSTQYF. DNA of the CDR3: TGTGCCAGCAGTTACTCGACTAGCAGTACGCAGTATTTT.

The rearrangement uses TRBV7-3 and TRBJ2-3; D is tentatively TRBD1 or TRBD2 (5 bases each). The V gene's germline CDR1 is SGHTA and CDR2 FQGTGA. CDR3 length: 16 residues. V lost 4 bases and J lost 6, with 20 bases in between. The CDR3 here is CASSSGALVGPDTQYF. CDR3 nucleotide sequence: TGTGCCAGCAGCTCCGGGGCGCTAGTGGGTCCGGATACGCAGTATTTT.

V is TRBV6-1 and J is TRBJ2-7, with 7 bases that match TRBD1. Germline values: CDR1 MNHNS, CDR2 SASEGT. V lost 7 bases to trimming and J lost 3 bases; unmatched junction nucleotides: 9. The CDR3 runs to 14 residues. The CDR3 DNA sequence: TGTGCCAGCACCCTACAGGGGAACGACTACGAGCAGTACTTC. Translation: CASTLQGNDYEQYF.

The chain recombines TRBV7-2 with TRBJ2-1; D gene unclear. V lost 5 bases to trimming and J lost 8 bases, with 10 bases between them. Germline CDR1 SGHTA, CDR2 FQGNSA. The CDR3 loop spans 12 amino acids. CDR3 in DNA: TGTGCCAGCAGCCCGTACACGGATGAGCAGTTCTTC. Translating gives CASSPYTDEQFF. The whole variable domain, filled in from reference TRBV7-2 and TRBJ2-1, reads GAGVSQSPSNKVTEKGKDVELRCDPISGHTALYWYRQSLGQGLEFLIYFQGNSAPDKSGLPSDRFSAERTGGSVSTLTIQRTQQEDSAVYLCASSPYTDEQFFGPGTRLTVL.

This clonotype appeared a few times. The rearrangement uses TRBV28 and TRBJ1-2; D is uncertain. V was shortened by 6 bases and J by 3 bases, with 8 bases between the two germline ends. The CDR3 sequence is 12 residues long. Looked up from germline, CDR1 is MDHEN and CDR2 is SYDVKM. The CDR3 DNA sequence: TGTGCCAGCAGCCCCCTCTACTATGGCTACACCTTC. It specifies CASSPLYYGYTF.

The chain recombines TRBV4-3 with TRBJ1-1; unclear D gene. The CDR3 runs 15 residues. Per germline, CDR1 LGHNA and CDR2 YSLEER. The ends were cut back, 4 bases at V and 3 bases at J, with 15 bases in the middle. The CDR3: CASSLDRAGDTEAFF. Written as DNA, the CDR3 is TGCGCCAGCAGCCTGGATAGGGCCGGAGACACTGAAGCTTTCTTT.

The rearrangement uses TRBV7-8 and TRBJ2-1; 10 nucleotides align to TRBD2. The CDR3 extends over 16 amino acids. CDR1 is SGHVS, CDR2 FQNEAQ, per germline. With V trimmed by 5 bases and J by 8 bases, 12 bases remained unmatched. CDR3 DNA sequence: TGTGCCAGCAGCCAGCTTCCTAGCGGGAGTATGGATGAGCAGTTCTTC. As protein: CASSQLPSGSMDEQFF. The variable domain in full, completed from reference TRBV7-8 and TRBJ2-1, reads GAGVSQSPRYKVAKRGQDVALRCDPISGHVSLFWYQQALGQGPEFLTYFQNEAQLDKSGLPSDRFFAERPEGSVSTLKIQRTQQEDSAVYLCASSQLPSGSMDEQFFGPGTRLTVL.

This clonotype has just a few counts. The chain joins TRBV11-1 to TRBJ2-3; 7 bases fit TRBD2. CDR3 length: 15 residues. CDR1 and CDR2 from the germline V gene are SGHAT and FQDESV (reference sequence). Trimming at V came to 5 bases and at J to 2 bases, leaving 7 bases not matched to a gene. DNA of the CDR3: TGTGCCAGCAGCCGCGCAGGGAGGGTCACAGATACGCAGTATTTT. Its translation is CASSRAGRVTDTQYF.

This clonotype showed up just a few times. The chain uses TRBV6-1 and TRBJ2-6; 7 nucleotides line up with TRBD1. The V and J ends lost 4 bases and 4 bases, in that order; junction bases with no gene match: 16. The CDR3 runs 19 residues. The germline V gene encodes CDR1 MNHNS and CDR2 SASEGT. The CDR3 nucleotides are TGTGCCAGCAGTGGCGTTAGACAGGGTTTCAGGTTCGGGGCCAACGTCCTGACTTTC. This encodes CASSGVRQGFRFGANVLTF.

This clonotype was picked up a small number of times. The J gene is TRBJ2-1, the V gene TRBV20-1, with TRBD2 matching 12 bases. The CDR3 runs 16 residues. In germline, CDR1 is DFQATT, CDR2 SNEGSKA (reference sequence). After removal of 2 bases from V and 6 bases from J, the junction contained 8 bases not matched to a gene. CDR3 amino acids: CSARTQTSGSGNEQFF. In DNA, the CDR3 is TGCAGTGCTAGAACTCAGACTAGCGGGAGTGGCAATGAGCAGTTCTTC.

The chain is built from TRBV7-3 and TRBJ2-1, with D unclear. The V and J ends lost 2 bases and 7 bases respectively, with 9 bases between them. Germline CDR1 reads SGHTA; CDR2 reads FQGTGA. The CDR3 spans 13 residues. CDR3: CASSLLGRNEQFF. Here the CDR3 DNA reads TGTGCCAGCAGCTTACTAGGGCGTAATGAGCAGTTCTTC.

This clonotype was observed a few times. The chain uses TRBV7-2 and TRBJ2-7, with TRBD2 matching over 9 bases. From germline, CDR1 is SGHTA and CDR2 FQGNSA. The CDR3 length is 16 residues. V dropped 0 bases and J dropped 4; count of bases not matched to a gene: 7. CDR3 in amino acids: CASSLAPGGRVYEQYF. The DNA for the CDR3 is TGTGCCAGCAGCTTAGCGCCGGGCGGGAGGGTGTACGAGCAGTACTTC.